Listed here is a single T cell receptor beta chain. The antigen is unknown. These data come from a study of tumor-infiltrating lymphocytes in primary liver carcinoma. About the study: All patients had surgically resected primary liver carcinoma.

Germline DNA was also extracted, with blood RNA taken from unsorted whole blood. Study-wide results and caveats: Whereas tumor region pairs overlapped more, tumor-adjacent and tumor-blood pairs overlapped less. Tumor top-250-clone fractions significantly exceeded those of blood (p = 0.039).

From about 0.5 ug of total RNA, TCR beta-specific cDNA was reverse-transcribed using a constant-region primer. TCR beta libraries came from three nested multiplex PCR rounds using slightly modified ARM-PCR. TCRdb reprocessed the multiplex PCR reads via MiXCR and lists one record per CDR3 protein. The repertoire holds about 180,000 distinct CDR3 sequences, with 50% to 75% as singletons. The TCR sequence derives from a man aged 40-55 years with primary liver carcinoma and hepatitis B virus infection. Sequenced input: peripheral blood.

CDR3 residues: CSVEGTSRTGELFF. For the CDR3, the DNA is TGCAGCGTTGAAGGGACTAGCCGGACCGGGGAGCTGTTTTTT. The chain employs TRBV29-1 and TRBJ2-2; 8 positions agree with TRBD2. The V segment lost 1 base and the J segment 5 bases; nucleotides outside the gene matches: 3. This CDR3 has 14 amino acids. Germline V lookup: CDR1 SQVTM, CDR2 ANQGSEA.